This TCR beta chain was sequenced for a study of tissue T cells after allogeneic stem cell transplantation. Note on this clone: Its cognate antigen is unknown. Gene names follow the mouse nomenclature.

CDR3 sequences, V/J genes, frequencies and template counts came from survey-depth TCRbeta sequencing. Sequenced by immunoSEQ multiplex PCR; TCRdb stores in-frame clones only, minus some. The table records tens of thousands of clones, 72% of them present only once. Findings of the study overall: In patients and mice, blood and spleen missed much of tissue repertoire. Across patients, clones rarely overlapped, yet motif clusters were shared tissue-specifically. Anatomically similar tissues had similar TCR repertoires within each patient.

This sequence was found in a female BALB/c mouse in good health. Mouse strain MHC haplotype: H2-d. The specimen was spleen.

CDR3 DNA (partial): TGTGCCTGGAGTTCACGACAGGGAGCAAACACAGAAGTCTTC. This codes for CAWSSRQGANTEVF. In full, the CDR3 is CAWSSRQGANTEVFF. The chain recombines TRBV31 with TRBJ1-1, with TRBD1 identical over 7 bases. The read ends 1 residue before the CDR3 terminus; that terminus is restored from the germline J gene. The V gene end was trimmed by 2 bases and the J gene end by 0 bases; junction bases not matched to a gene: 6. The CDR3 spans 15 residues. Looked up from germline, CDR1 is GKSSPN and CDR2 is SITVG.